The entry that follows covers one T cell receptor (beta chain) sequence. TCRdb reprocessed the 5' RACE reads with MiXCR, giving one entry per CDR3 protein. The table has around 230,000 distinct CDR3 sequences, approximately 5.9% seen once; the top ten hold more than 14%. CDR3 length: 16 amino acids. Germline CDR1 is SEHNR and CDR2 is FQNEAQ (reference sequence). The V and J ends lost 0 bases and 1 base respectively, with 11 bases between them. This sample is drawn from a study of identical twins. The sample was also reused in another study, on T cells expressing NK-cell markers. According to that study: Restriction of the sorted population to alpha-beta TCR T cells was achieved in several experiments with an anti-gamma-delta TCR antibody.

The sequence was collected from a woman aged 18-29 years in good health. The rearrangement joins TRBV7-9 to TRBJ2-3; D remains unclear. Sequenced input: CD8+ T cells sorted from blood. The CDR3 coding sequence is TGTGCCAGCAGCTTAGCGGCCTCTTGGGGCACAGATACGCAGTATTTT. Its protein product is CASSLAASWGTDTQYF.